The sequence of this T cell receptor beta chain was determined in a study of T cells in localized non-small cell lung cancer. Study-level findings and limits: Uninvolved adjacent lung had the highest recorded T cell clonality, with tumor below it.

Trimming shortened V by 3 bases and J by 6 bases, and 16 bases separated the two germline ends. The germline gives CDR1 SGHDT, CDR2 YYEEEE. This CDR3 is built from 15 residues. As to this clone: The antigen remains undetermined.

Assay used: immunoSEQ multiplex PCR; TCRdb lists only in-frame clones, some missing. The sample has roughly 38,000 clones, roughly 88% seen once. Sequenced material: peripheral blood mononuclear cells, taken before any cancer treatment. The chain employs TRBV5-6 and TRBJ1-3, with a weak D call TRBD1 (6 bases). The receptor's source is a male donor older than 55 with stage II lung adenocarcinoma. The CDR3: CASSSSRGDVNTIYF. The CDR3 DNA is TGTGCCAGCAGCTCGTCGAGGGGGGACGTAAACACCATATATTTT. The full variable domain, its missing parts supplied by reference TRBV5-6 and TRBJ1-3, is DAGVTQSPTHLIKTRGQQVTLRCSPKSGHDTVSWYQQALGQGPQFIFQYYEEEERQRGNFPDRFSGHQFPNYSSELNVNALLLGDSALYLCASSSSRGDVNTIYFGEGSWLTVV.